This TCR beta chain was recorded in a study of beta chain bispecific antibodies for T cell cancers. Study results and caveats: Anti-TRBV12 exposure, compared with anti-CD19, reduced the TRBV12-3 proportion of TRBV signal by about 99%. Normal T cells contributed less of the targeted TRBV signal than the leukemia cells did.

Libraries carried unique molecular identifiers used for clonotype counts. TCRdb re-derived calls from the 5' RACE reads in MiXCR, one entry per CDR3 protein. The repertoire holds about 20,000 distinct CDR3 sequences, with around 2% as singletons. This clonotype was observed at least ten times. Its target is unknown. Expansion lasted approximately 3 days, with either anti-CD3 antibody OKT3 or CD3/CD28 beads. The CDR3 runs to 13 residues. V lost 3 bases to trimming and J lost 3 bases; unmatched junction nucleotides: 0. CDR1 SGHTA and CDR2 FQGNSA come from the germline V gene. The source of this sequence is a human donor in good health. Some clones in this sample may be carry-over from other donors' samples. The sample here was healthy donor T cells cultured with leukemia cells, taken from a culture containing a bispecific antibody targeting TCR Vbeta12. The chain employs TRBV7-2 and TRBJ2-3, with 7 bases fitting TRBD2. The CDR3, as DNA: TGTGCCAGCAGCTTCGGGGGGACAGATACGCAGTATTTT. This gives the protein CASSFGGTDTQYF.